This T cell receptor (beta chain) was documented in a study of blood T cell repertoires in COVID-19. Study-wide background: Samples came from the United States, Italy and Spain, spanning acute and convalescent COVID-19.

This study enrolled people aged 18 to 89 from about 26 US geographic areas. In assigning cohorts, the study relied on participant-reported clinical history. Original data processing: Amplification of reference gene primers provided the estimated nucleated cell counts. The table came from immunoSEQ multiplex PCR; TCRdb's copy has only in-frame clones and leaves some out. V and J calls and clone size follow that table, whereas D and trimming were derived from the DNA. Of about 400,000 clones listed, over 75% are singletons. This CDR3 has 17 amino acids. V shed 1 base and J shed 8 bases, with 24 bases lying between them. Germline CDR1 MGHDK, CDR2 SYGVNS.

The source of this sequence is a woman aged 25 to 39 with acute COVID-19. This chain uses TRBV25-1 with TRBJ2-7; D might be TRBD2 (8 bases). The sequenced material came from PBMCs or T cells enriched from blood (not recorded which). The CDR3 region has the DNA TGTGCCAGCAGTGAATTCAACGGGAGGGCAGGGGGGAACCAGCAGTACTTC. Protein sequence: CASSEFNGRAGGNQQYF.